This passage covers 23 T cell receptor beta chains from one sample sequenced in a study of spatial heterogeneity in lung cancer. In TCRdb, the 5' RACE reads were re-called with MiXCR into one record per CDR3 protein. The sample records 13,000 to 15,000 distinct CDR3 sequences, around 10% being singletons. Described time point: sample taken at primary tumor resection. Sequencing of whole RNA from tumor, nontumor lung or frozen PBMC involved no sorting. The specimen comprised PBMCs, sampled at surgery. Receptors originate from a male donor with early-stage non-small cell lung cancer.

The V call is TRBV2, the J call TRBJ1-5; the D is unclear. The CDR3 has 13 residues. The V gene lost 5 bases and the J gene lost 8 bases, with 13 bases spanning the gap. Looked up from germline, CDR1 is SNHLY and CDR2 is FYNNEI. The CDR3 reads CASSQTDFKPQHF. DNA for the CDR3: TGTGCCAGCAGTCAAACAGATTTCAAGCCCCAGCATTTT. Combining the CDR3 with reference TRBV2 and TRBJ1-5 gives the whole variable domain EPEVTQTPSHQVTQMGQEVILRCVPISNHLYFYWYRQILGQKVEFLVSFYNNEISEKSEIFDDQFSVERPDGSNFTLKIRSTKLEDSAMYFCASSQTDFKPQHFGDGTRLSIL.

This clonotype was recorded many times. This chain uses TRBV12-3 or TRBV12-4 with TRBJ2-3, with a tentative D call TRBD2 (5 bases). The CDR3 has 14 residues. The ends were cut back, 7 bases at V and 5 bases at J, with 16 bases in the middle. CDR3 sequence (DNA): TGTGCCAGCACTTTGAGAGGGCCGGGAGATACGCAGTATTTT. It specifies CASTLRGPGDTQYF.

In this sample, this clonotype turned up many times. The CDR3 nucleotides read TGTGCCAGCAGCCCGGAGGCTACCGGTGGTGGAAAGTTCTTC. Protein sequence: CASSPEATGGGKFF. The chain carries TRBV7-2 and TRBJ2-1, with D tentatively TRBD2 (5 bases). The CDR3 is 14 amino acids. The V end lost 5 bases, the J end lost 14 bases, and 22 bases lay between the germline ends. Germline CDR1 reads SGHTA; CDR2 reads FQGNSA.

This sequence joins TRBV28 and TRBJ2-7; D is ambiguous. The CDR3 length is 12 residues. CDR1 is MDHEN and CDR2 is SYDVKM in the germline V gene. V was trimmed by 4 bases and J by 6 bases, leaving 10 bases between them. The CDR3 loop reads CASSSLISEQYF. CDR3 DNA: TGTGCCAGCAGTTCCCTGATCTCCGAGCAGTACTTC.

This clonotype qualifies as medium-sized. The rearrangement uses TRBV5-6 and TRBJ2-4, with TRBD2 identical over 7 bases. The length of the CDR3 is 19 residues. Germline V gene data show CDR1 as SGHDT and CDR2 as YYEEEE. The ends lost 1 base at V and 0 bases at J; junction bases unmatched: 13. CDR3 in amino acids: CASSLQRGNTNLAKNIQYF. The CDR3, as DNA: TGTGCCAGCAGCTTGCAGCGGGGTAACACAAACCTAGCCAAAAACATTCAGTACTTC.

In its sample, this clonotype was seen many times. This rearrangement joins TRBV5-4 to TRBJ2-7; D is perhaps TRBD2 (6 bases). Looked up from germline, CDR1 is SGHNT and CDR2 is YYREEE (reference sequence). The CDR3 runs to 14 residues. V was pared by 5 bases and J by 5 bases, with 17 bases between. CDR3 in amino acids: CASRDSFGGDEQYF. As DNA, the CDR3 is TGTGCCAGCAGAGACTCGTTCGGAGGGGACGAGCAGTACTTC.

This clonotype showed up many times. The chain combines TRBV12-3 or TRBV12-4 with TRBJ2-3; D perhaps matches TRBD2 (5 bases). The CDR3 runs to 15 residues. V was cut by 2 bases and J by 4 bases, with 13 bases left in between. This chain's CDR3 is CASSLNRGNADTQYF. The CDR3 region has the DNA TGTGCCAGCAGTTTAAATCGAGGGAACGCAGATACGCAGTATTTT.

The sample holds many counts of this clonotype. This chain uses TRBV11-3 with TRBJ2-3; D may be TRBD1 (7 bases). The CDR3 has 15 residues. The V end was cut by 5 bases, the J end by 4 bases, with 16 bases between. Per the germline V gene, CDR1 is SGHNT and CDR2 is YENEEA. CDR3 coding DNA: TGTGCCAGCAGCCCGCCGGGGGACAGATCAGATACGCAGTATTTT. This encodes CASSPPGDRSDTQYF.

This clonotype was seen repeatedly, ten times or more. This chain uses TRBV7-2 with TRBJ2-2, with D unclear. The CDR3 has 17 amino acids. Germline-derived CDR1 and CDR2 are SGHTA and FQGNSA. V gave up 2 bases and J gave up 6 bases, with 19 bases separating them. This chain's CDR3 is CASSLNGGATRAGELFF. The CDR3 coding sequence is TGTGCCAGCAGCTTAAACGGCGGAGCAACGCGTGCCGGGGAGCTGTTTTTT.

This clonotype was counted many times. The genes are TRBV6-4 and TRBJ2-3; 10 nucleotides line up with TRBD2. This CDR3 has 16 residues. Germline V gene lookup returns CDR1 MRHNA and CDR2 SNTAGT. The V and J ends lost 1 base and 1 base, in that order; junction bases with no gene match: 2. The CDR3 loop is CASSDLGTSGTDTQYF. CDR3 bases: TGTGCCAGCAGTGACTTGGGGACTAGCGGCACAGATACGCAGTATTTT.

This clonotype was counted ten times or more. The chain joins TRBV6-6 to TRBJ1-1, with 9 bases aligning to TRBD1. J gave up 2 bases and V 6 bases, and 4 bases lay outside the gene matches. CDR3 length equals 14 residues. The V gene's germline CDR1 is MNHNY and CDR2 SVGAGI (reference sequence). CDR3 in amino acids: CASSPTGGNTEAFF. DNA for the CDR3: TGTGCCAGCAGCCCCACAGGGGGCAACACTGAAGCTTTCTTT.

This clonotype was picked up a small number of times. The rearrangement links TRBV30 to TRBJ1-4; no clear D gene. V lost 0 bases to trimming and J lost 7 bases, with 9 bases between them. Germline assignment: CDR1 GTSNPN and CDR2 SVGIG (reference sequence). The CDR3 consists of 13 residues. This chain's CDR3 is CAWSVMSGEKLFF. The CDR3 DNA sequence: TGTGCCTGGAGTGTAATGAGCGGTGAAAAACTGTTTTTT.

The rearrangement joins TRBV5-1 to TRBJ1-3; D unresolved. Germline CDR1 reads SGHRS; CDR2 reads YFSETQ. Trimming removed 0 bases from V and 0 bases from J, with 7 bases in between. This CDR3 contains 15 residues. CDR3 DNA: TGCGCCAGCAGCTTGGACGTGAACTCTGGAAACACCATATATTTT. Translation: CASSLDVNSGNTIYF.

The CDR3 region has the DNA TGTGCCACCAGCAATGGACTGGTCTACGAGCAGTACTTC. Translated: CATSNGLVYEQYF. The genes are TRBV15 and TRBJ2-7; possibly TRBD2 for D (5 bases). The V end was cut by 4 bases, the J end by 3 bases, with 10 bases between. CDR3 length: 13 residues. Germline CDR1 reads LNHNV; CDR2 reads YYDKDF (reference sequence).

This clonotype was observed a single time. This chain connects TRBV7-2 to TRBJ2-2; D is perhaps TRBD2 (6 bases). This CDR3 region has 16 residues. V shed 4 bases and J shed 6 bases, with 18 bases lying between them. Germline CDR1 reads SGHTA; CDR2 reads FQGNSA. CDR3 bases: TGTGCCAGCAGCTCCTCCGGGAGTACCAGGGCCGGGGAGCTGTTTTTT. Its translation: CASSSSGSTRAGELFF.

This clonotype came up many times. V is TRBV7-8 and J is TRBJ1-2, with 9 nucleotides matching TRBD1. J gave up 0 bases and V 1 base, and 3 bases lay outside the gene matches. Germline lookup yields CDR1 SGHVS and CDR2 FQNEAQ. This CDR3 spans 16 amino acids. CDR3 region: CASSLGTGASNYGYTF. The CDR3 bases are TGTGCCAGCAGCTTAGGGACAGGGGCCTCTAACTATGGCTACACCTTC.

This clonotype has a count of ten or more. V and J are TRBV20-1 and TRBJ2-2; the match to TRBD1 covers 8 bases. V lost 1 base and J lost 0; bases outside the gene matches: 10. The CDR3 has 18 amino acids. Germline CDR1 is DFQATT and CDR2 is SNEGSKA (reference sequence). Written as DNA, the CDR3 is TGCAGTGCTAGAGGGACAGGGAAGTCTCAACCGAACACCGGGGAGCTGTTTTTT. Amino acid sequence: CSARGTGKSQPNTGELFF.

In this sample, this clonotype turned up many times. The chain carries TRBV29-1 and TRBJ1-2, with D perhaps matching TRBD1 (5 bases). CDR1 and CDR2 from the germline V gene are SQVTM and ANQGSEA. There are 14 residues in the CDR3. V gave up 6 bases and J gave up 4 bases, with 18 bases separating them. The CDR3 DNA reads TGCAGCGTCGATGGAAGGGGCGATGGCTATGGCTACACCTTC. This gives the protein CSVDGRGDGYGYTF.

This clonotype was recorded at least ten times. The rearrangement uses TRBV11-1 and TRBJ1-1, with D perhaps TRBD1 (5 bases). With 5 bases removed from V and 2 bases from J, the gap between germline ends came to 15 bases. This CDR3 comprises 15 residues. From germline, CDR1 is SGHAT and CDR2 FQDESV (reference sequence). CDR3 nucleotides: TGTGCCAGCAGCCAACAGAGGGGCCTAAACACTGAAGCTTTCTTT. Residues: CASSQQRGLNTEAFF.

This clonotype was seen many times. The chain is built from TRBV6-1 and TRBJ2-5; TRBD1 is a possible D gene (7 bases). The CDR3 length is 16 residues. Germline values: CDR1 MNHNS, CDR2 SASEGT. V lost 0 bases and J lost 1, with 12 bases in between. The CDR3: CASSEAQGGIQETQYF. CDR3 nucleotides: TGTGCCAGCAGTGAAGCGCAGGGGGGCATCCAAGAGACCCAGTACTTC.

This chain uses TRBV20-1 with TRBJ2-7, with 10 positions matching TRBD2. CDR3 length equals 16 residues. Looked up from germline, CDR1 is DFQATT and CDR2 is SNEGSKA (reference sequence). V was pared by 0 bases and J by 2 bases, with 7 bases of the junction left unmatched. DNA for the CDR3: TGCAGTGCTAGAGATCTGGCTAGCGGGAGAGCCTACGAGCAGTACTTC. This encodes CSARDLASGRAYEQYF.

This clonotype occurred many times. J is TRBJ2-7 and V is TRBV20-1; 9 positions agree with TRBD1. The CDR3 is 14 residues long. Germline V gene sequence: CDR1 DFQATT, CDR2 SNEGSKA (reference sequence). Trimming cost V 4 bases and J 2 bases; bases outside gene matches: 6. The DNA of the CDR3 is TGCAGTGCTAAGGGACAGGGTTTTACCTACGAGCAGTACTTC. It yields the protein CSAKGQGFTYEQYF.

CDR3: CASRPARGTYEQYF. CDR3 in DNA: TGTGCCAGCAGGCCTGCGCGCGGAACCTACGAGCAGTACTTC. The V call is TRBV27, the J call TRBJ2-7; D gene unclear. The V end was cut by 6 bases, the J end by 2 bases, with 14 bases between. The CDR3 totals 14 residues. Germline V lookup: CDR1 MNHEY, CDR2 SMNVEV (reference sequence).